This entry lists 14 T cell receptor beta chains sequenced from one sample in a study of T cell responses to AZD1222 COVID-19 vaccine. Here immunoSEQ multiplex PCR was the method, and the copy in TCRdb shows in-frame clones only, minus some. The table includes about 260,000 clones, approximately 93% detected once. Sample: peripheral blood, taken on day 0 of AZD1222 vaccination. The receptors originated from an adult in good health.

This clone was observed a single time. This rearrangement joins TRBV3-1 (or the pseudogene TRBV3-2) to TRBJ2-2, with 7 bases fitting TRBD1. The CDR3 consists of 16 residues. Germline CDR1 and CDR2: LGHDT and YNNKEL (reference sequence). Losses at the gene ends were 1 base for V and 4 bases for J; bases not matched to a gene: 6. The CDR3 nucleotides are TGTGCCAGCAGCCAAGCGCCCAGGGGGTTCACCGGGGAGCTGTTTTTT. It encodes CASSQAPRGFTGELFF.

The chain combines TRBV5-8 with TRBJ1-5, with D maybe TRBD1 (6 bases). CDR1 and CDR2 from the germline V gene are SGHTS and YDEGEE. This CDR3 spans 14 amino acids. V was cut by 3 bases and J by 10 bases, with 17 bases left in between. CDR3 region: CASSSFRGGSPQHF. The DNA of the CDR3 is TGTGCCAGCAGCTCCTTTAGGGGGGGATCACCCCAGCATTTT. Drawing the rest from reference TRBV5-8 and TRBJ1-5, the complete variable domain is EAGVTQSPTHLIKTRGQQATLRCSPISGHTSVYWYQQALGLGLQFLLWYDEGEERNRGNFPPRFSGRQFPNYSSELNVNALELEDSALYLCASSSFRGGSPQHFGDGTRLSIL.

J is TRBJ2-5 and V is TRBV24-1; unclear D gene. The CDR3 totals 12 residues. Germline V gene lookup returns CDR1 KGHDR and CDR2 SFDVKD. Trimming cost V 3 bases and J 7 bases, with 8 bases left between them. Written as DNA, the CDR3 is TGTGCCACCAGTGATCCATCGGGGACCCAGTACTTC. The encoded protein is CATSDPSGTQYF.

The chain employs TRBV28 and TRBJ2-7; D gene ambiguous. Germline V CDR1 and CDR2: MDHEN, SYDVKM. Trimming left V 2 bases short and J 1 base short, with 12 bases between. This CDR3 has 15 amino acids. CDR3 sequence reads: CASSLATDGSYEQYF. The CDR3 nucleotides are TGTGCCAGCAGTTTAGCTACCGACGGATCCTACGAGCAGTACTTC.

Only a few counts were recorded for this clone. CDR3 amino acids: CASSIAPNGLTDEQYF. DNA for the CDR3: TGTGCCAGTAGTATAGCCCCAAACGGGCTTACCGACGAGCAGTACTTC. The chain recombines TRBV19 with TRBJ2-7; D uncertain. Germline loops: CDR1 LNHDA, CDR2 SQIVND (reference sequence). With 1 base removed from V and 5 bases from J, the gap between germline ends came to 18 bases. CDR3 size: 16 residues. The full variable domain, with the rest looked up from reference TRBV19 and TRBJ2-7, is DGGITQSPKYLFRKEGQNVTLSCEQNLNHDAMYWYRQDPGQGLRLIYYSQIVNDFQKGDIAEGYSVSREKKESFPLTVTSAQKNPTAFYLCASSIAPNGLTDEQYFGPGTRLTVT.

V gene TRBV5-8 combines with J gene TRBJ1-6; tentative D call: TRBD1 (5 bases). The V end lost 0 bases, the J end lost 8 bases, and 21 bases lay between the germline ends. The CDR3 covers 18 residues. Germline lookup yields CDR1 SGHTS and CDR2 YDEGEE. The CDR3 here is CASSLVPGQLYQDSPLHF. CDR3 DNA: TGTGCCAGCAGCTTGGTCCCAGGGCAGCTCTACCAGGATTCACCCCTCCACTTT.

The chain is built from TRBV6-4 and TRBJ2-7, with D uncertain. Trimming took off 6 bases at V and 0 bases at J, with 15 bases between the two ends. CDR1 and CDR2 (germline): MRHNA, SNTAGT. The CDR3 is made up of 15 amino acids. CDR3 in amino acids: CASRSPTDSSYEQYF. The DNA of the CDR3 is TGTGCCAGCAGGAGCCCGACCGATAGCTCCTACGAGCAGTACTTC.

The CDR3 protein is CASSFAPTGAYGYTF. The CDR3 DNA sequence: TGTGCCAGCAGTTTTGCCCCCACAGGAGCCTATGGCTACACCTTC. This rearrangement joins TRBV27 to TRBJ1-2, with a weak D call TRBD1 (5 bases). The CDR3 loop spans 15 amino acids. The V gene's germline CDR1 is MNHEY and CDR2 SMNVEV (reference sequence). The V end lost 3 bases, the J end lost 4 bases, and 15 bases lay between the germline ends.

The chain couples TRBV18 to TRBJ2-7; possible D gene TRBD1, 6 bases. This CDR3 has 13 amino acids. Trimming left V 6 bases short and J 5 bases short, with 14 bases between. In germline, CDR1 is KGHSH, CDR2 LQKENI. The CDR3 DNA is TGTGCCAGCTCCCCTCGAGGGGGTAACGAGCAGTACTTC. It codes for CASSPRGGNEQYF.

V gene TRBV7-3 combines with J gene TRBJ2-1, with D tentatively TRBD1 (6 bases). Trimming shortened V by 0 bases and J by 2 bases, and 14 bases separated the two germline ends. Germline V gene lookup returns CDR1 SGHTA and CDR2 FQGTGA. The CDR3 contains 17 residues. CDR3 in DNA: TGTGCCAGCAGCTTAACGGGGCCCCAGGGGCCCTACAATGAGCAGTTCTTC. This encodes CASSLTGPQGPYNEQFF. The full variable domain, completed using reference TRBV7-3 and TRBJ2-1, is GAGVSQTPSNKVTEKGKYVELRCDPISGHTALYWYRQSLGQGPEFLIYFQGTGAADDSGLPNDRFFAVRPEGSVSTLKIQRTERGDSAVYLCASSLTGPQGPYNEQFFGPGTRLTVL.

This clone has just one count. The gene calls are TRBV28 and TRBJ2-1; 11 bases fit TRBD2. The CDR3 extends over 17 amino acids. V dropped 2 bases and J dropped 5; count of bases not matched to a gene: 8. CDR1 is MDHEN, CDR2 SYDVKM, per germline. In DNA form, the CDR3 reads TGTGCCAGCAGTTTAATATTAGCGGGAGGGGTTGACAATGAGCAGTTCTTC. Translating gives CASSLILAGGVDNEQFF.

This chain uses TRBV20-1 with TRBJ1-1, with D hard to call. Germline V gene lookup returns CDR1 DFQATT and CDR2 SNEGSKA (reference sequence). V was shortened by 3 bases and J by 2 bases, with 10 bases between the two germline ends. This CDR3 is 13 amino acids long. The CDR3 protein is CSASQAINTEAFF. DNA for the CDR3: TGCAGTGCTAGTCAGGCCATAAACACTGAAGCTTTCTTT.

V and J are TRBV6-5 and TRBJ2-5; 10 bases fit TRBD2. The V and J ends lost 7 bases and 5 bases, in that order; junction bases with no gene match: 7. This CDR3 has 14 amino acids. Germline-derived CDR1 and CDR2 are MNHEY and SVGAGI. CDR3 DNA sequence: TGTGCCAGCATATCTAGCGGGGGAGGGGAGACCCAGTACTTC. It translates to CASISSGGGETQYF.

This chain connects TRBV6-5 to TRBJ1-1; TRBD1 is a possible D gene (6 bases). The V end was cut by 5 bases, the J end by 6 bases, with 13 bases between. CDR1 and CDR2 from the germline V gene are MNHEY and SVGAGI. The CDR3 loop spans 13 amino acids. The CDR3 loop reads CASSTGGGAEAFF. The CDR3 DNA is TGTGCCAGCAGTACCGGAGGGGGGGCTGAAGCTTTCTTT.